The clone carrying this T cell receptor (beta chain) was seen repeatedly, ten times or more. The antigen remains undetermined. The sample is drawn from a study of T cells in Graves' hyperthyroidism and ophthalmopathy. Study summary: Before treatment of any kind, peripheral blood was taken at initial diagnosis.

RNA transcripts provided the source from which TCR beta CDR3 regions were amplified. The TCR CDR3 was amplified in a first-round RT-PCR using the HTBI primer set. TCRdb independently ran MiXCR on the multiplex PCR reads; one entry per CDR3 protein. The repertoire consists of under 450,000 distinct CDR3 sequences, with more than 15% occurring once and the leading ten covering roughly 8%. Graves' hyperthyroidism qualified as stable when ophthalmopathy did not progress within 18 months. Overall study results and limits: Clonotypes that were expanded in thyroid above 0.001 mostly appeared in blood too.

The TCR was taken from a woman between 18 and 30 years old with Graves' hyperthyroidism. The sequenced sample consisted of blood.

CDR3 loop: CASSSRTGLSNQPQHF. The CDR3, as DNA: TGTGCCAGCAGCTCGAGGACAGGGCTAAGCAATCAGCCCCAGCATTTT. The chain combines TRBV11-2 with TRBJ1-5, with TRBD1 identical over 8 bases. CDR1 is SGHAT and CDR2 is FQNNGV in the germline V gene. The J segment lost 1 base and the V segment lost 4 bases, leaving 6 bases of the junction unmatched. CDR3 length: 16 amino acids.